Listed here are 14 T cell receptor beta chains from one sample, sequenced in a study of identical twins. TCRdb redid the calling of the 5' RACE reads with MiXCR, one entry per CDR3 protein. The table shows around 370,000 distinct CDR3 sequences, with around 9.7% occurring only once. The sequenced sample consisted of naive T cells sorted from blood. Source of these receptors: a woman aged 45-65 years in good health.

This clonotype was detected ten times or more. The chain links TRBV5-1 to TRBJ2-1, with 12 positions matching TRBD2. Germline values: CDR1 SGHRS, CDR2 YFSETQ. This CDR3 has 16 residues. Trimming at V came to 0 bases and at J to 9 bases, leaving 7 bases not matched to a gene. Written as DNA, the CDR3 is TGCGCCAGCAGCTTGGGTCTTCTAGCGGGAGGGCCTGAGCAGTTCTTC. This codes for CASSLGLLAGGPEQFF.

The sample holds many counts of this clonotype. The CDR3 loop reads CASKNRGPGETQYF. For the CDR3, the DNA is TGTGCCAGCAAGAATAGGGGGCCCGGGGAGACCCAGTACTTC. This sequence joins TRBV11-2 and TRBJ2-5, with 7 bases aligning to TRBD1. This CDR3 has 14 amino acids. From germline, CDR1 is SGHAT and CDR2 FQNNGV. The V and J ends lost 7 bases and 5 bases, in that order; junction bases with no gene match: 10.

This clonotype occurred a few times. CDR3 DNA: TGTGCCAGCAGTTTTCTGGGGCCGGCCGAAGCTTTCTTT. It yields the protein CASSFLGPAEAFF. This sequence joins TRBV12-3 or TRBV12-4 and TRBJ1-1; TRBD1 is a possible D gene (5 bases). Trimming pared 3 bases from V and 8 bases from J, leaving 13 bases between. This CDR3 has 13 amino acids.

This chain connects TRBV3-1 to TRBJ2-2; D is uncertain. V lost 2 bases and J lost 6, with 13 bases in between. This CDR3 is built from 15 residues. The germline gives CDR1 LGHDT, CDR2 YNNKEL (reference sequence). As DNA, the CDR3 is TGTGCCAGCAGCCAAAACCCCGTTCCACCCGGGGAGCTGTTTTTT. Translating gives CASSQNPVPPGELFF.

This rearrangement joins TRBV5-1 to TRBJ2-3; 8 bases are shared with TRBD2. This CDR3 is 18 amino acids long. Germline V lookup: CDR1 SGHRS, CDR2 YFSETQ. The V segment lost 0 bases and the J segment 0 bases; nucleotides outside the gene matches: 9. For the CDR3, the DNA is TGCGCCAGCAGCTTGGCCAGTAGCGGGATATCTAGCACAGATACGCAGTATTTT. It encodes CASSLASSGISSTDTQYF.

This clonotype was counted many times. The V and J genes are TRBV5-1 and TRBJ2-7; the match to TRBD1 covers 8 bases. The V and J ends lost 7 bases and 5 bases, in that order; junction bases with no gene match: 14. The V gene's germline CDR1 is SGHRS and CDR2 YFSETQ. CDR3 length equals 15 residues. This chain's CDR3 is CASHPSGTGPNEQYF. In nucleotides, the CDR3 is TGCGCCAGCCATCCCTCCGGGACAGGCCCTAACGAGCAGTACTTC.

In this sample, this clonotype turned up many times. V and J are TRBV27 and TRBJ2-7, with D tentatively TRBD2 (5 bases). Trimming took 0 bases from V and 0 from J, leaving 9 bases between them. The CDR3 spans 15 residues. CDR1 MNHEY and CDR2 SMNVEV come from the germline V gene (reference sequence). CDR3 nucleotides: TGTGCCAGCAGTTTATCGGAGGTCCTCTCCTACGAGCAGTACTTC. Translating gives CASSLSEVLSYEQYF.

The gene calls are TRBV5-1 and TRBJ2-6; no clear D gene. The V and J ends lost 4 bases and 1 base respectively, with 9 bases between them. Germline CDR1 reads SGHRS; CDR2 reads YFSETQ. The CDR3 length is 15 residues. The CDR3 sequence: CASSTTASGANVLTF. The CDR3 nucleotides read TGCGCCAGCAGCACTACAGCGTCTGGGGCCAACGTCCTGACTTTC.

There are a few counts of this clonotype. The chain couples TRBV7-3 to TRBJ2-2; D unresolved. V lost 1 base and J 5 bases, leaving 5 bases between the germline ends. The CDR3 runs to 13 residues. CDR1 and CDR2 from the germline V gene are SGHTA and FQGTGA. CDR3 region: CASSLMRTGELFF. Written as DNA, the CDR3 is TGTGCCAGCAGCTTAATGAGGACCGGGGAGCTGTTTTTT.

This clonotype has only a few counts. This chain connects TRBV29-1 to TRBJ1-1; 7 bases agree with TRBD1. The germline gives CDR1 SQVTM, CDR2 ANQGSEA. V lost 7 bases to trimming and J lost 2 bases; unmatched junction nucleotides: 4. The CDR3 spans 12 residues. The CDR3 here is CSAQGGNTEAFF. CDR3 sequence (DNA): TGCAGCGCCCAGGGGGGAAACACTGAAGCTTTCTTT.

This clonotype appeared a few times. The gene calls are TRBV7-8 and TRBJ2-3, with 11 bases fitting TRBD2. CDR3 size: 15 residues. V was pared by 5 bases and J by 5 bases, with 6 bases of the junction left unmatched. In germline, CDR1 is SGHVS, CDR2 FQNEAQ. CDR3 in DNA: TGTGCCAGCAGCCCTACTAGCGGGAGTCAAGATACGCAGTATTTT. It is translated as CASSPTSGSQDTQYF.

In its sample, this clonotype was seen many times. This chain links TRBV28 with TRBJ2-7, with a possible D match to TRBD2 (5 bases). Germline CDR1 reads MDHEN; CDR2 reads SYDVKM. V lost 6 bases to trimming and J lost 1 base, with 19 bases between them. This CDR3 contains 16 residues. CDR3: CASRGKRLAGSYEQYF. The CDR3 DNA is TGTGCCAGCAGGGGAAAACGACTGGCGGGTTCCTACGAGCAGTACTTC.

The V gene is TRBV19, the J gene TRBJ2-1, with D unresolved. Between the trimmed V and J ends, which lost 6 bases and 4 bases, there was a span of 16 bases. Germline V gives CDR1 LNHDA, CDR2 SQIVND (reference sequence). The CDR3 is made up of 15 amino acids. CDR3 bases: TGTGCCAGTAGCCCCGGGCTAGGGCCTTACAATGAGCAGTTCTTC. Protein sequence: CASSPGLGPYNEQFF.

The V gene is TRBV20-1, the J gene TRBJ2-1; TRBD2 matches 8 bases. CDR3 length equals 17 residues. Losses at the gene ends were 4 bases for V and 1 base for J; bases not matched to a gene: 12. Germline CDR1 is DFQATT and CDR2 is SNEGSKA (reference sequence). The CDR3 DNA reads TGCAGTGCTATGGAGCCGGCAGCGGGAGTTTCCTACAATGAGCAGTTCTTC. It is translated as CSAMEPAAGVSYNEQFF.